This T cell receptor beta chain comes out of a study of T cells in Graves' hyperthyroidism and ophthalmopathy. Findings and limits, study-wide: From stable hyperthyroidism, ophthalmopathy was separated by a 13 V-J model.

Trimming at V came to 5 bases and at J to 2 bases, leaving 9 bases not matched to a gene. The CDR3 consists of 16 residues. RNA transcripts provided the source from which TCR beta CDR3 regions were amplified. The HTBI primer set was used in a first-round RT-PCR of the TCR CDR3. MiXCR, run by TCRdb on the multiplex PCR reads, gives a single entry per CDR3 protein. The table has under 300,000 distinct CDR3 sequences, 13% seen once. This clonotype was found many times. What it binds is unknown. Blood was drawn at first hyperthyroidism diagnosis, before any ophthalmopathy symptoms. Sample: blood. This TCR came from a woman aged 25 to 39 with Graves' hyperthyroidism that later progressed to Graves' ophthalmopathy. The chain carries TRBV12-3 or TRBV12-4 and TRBJ1-5; 7 bases map to TRBD1. CDR3 region: CASSKATGKGNQPQHF. Written as DNA, the CDR3 is TGTGCCAGCAGTAAAGCGACAGGGAAGGGCAATCAGCCCCAGCATTTT.